This entry concerns a single TCR beta chain. Its antigen is as yet unknown. Treatment indicated: around 19 received Ad26.COV2.S at low or high dose, single or two shots; about 5 received placebo; per-sample allocation not given. Each sample was drawn 63 days after the first injection (of vaccine or placebo). This sample is part of a study of Ad26.COV2.S vaccination and SARS-CoV-2 variants. Turning to the study itself: Among those in the COV1001 Ad26.COV2.S trial arm was the donor. The vaccine Ad26.COV2.S was put into the muscle once, or twice with 56 days between.

Points from the study as a whole: Non-spike TCR breadth did not differ much between vaccine and placebo recipients.

The CDR3 is 16 residues long. CDR1 and CDR2 (germline): SGHAT, FQNNGV. The J segment lost 0 bases and the V segment lost 5 bases, leaving 5 bases of the junction unmatched. TCRdb keeps only in-frame clones here, not all; method: immunoSEQ multiplex PCR. Of some 250,000 clones in the sample, roughly 90% were seen once. The chain joins TRBV11-2 to TRBJ2-1; TRBD2 matches 9 bases. Here the sequenced sample was peripheral blood, taken in a trial of Ad26.COV2.S vaccine versus placebo. The origin of this receptor is a person aged 18-65 years who received the Ad26.COV2.S COVID-19 vaccine or a placebo. The CDR3 here is CASSRTSATSYNEQFF. CDR3 nucleotide sequence: TGTGCCAGCAGCCGGACTAGCGCGACCTCCTACAATGAGCAGTTCTTC.